This T cell receptor beta chain was recorded in a study of T-cell reconstitution after alpha-beta-depleted transplantation in children. This clonotype was seen a handful of times. V lost 6 bases and J lost 7, with 16 bases in between. This CDR3 comprises 15 residues. Germline CDR1 is MGHDK and CDR2 is SYGVNS. Researchers prepared the TCRbeta library using unique molecular identifiers, the study reports. TCRdb reanalysed the PCR reads using MiXCR and keeps one entry per CDR3 protein. This sample has about 600,000 distinct CDR3 sequences, with 10% to 13% found just once. The specimen comprised PBMCs from the stem cell graft donor, sampled from the stem cell graft. The chain links TRBV25-1 to TRBJ1-6; D is uncertain. This clonotype originated in a human donor who donated a stem cell graft to a child with acute myeloid leukemia. CDR3 DNA sequence: TGTGCCAGCAGCCCCCGAGACCCGGGGAATTCACCCCTCCACTTT. Encoded protein: CASSPRDPGNSPLHF.